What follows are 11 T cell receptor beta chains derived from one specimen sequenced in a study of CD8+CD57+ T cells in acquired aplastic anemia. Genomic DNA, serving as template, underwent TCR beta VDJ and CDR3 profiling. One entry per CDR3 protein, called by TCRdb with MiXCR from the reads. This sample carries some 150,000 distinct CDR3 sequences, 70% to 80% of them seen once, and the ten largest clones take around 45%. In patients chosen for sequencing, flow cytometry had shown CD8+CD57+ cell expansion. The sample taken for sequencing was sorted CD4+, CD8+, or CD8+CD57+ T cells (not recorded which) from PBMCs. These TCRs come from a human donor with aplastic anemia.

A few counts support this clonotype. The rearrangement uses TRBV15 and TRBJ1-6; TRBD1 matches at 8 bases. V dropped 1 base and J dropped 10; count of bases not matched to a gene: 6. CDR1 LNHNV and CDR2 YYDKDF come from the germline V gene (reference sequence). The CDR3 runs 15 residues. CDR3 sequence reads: CATSRARTGSSPLHF. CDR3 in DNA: TGTGCCACCAGCAGAGCGCGGACAGGGTCCTCACCCCTCCACTTT.

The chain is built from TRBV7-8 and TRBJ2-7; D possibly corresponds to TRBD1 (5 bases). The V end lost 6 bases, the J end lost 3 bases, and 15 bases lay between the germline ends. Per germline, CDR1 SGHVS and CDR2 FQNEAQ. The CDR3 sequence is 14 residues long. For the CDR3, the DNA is TGTGCCAGCAGTCTCGTTCAGGGTATCTACGAGCAGTACTTC. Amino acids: CASSLVQGIYEQYF.

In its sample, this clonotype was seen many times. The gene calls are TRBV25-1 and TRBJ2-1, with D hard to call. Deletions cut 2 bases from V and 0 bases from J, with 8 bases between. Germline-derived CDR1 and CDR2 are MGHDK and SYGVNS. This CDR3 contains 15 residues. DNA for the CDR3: TGTGCCAGCAGTGAAGGAGAGAGCTCCTACAATGAGCAGTTCTTC. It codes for CASSEGESSYNEQFF.

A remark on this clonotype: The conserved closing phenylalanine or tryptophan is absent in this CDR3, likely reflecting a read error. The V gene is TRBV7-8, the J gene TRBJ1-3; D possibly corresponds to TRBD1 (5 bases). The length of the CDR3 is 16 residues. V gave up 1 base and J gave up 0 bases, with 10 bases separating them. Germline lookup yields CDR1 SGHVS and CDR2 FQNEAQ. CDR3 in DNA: TGTGCCAGCAGCTTAGTAGACAGAACCTCTGGAAACACCATATATCTT. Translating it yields CASSLVDRTSGNTIYL.

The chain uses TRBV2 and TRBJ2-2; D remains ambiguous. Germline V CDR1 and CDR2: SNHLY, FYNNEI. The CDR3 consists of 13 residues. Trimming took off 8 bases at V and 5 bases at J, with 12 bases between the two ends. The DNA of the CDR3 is TGTGCCAGCGTGCACTCAAGTACCGGGGAGCTGTTTTTT. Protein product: CASVHSSTGELFF.

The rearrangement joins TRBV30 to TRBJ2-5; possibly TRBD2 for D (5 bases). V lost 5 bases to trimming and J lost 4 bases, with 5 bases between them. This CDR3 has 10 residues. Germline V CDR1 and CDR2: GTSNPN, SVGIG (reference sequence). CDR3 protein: CAWEGETQYF. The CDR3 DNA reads TGTGCCTGGGAGGGAGAGACCCAGTACTTC. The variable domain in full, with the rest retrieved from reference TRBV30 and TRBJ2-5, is SQTIHQWPATLVQPVGSPLSLECTVEGTSNPNLYWYRQAAGRGLQLLFYSVGIGQISSEVPQNLSASRPQDRQFILSSKKLLLSDSGFYLCAWEGETQYFGPGTRLLVL.

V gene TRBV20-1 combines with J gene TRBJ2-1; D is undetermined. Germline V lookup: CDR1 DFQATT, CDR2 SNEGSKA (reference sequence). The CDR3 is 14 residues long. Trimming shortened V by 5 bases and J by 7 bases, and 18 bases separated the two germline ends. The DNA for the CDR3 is TGCAGTGCTCAGCCCCCCGGGTTGATTAATGAGCAGTTCTTC. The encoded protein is CSAQPPGLINEQFF.

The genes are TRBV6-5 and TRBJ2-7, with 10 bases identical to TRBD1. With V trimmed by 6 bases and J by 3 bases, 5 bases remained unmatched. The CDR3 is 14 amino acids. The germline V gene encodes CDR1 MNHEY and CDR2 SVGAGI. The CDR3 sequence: CASSAGQGIYEQYF. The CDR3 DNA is TGTGCCAGCAGCGCGGGACAGGGGATCTACGAGCAGTACTTC.

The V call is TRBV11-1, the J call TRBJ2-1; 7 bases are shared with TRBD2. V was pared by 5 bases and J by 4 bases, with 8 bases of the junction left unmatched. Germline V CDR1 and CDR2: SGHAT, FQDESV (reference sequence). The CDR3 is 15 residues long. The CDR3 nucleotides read TGTGCCAGCAGCCCAGCAAGCGGGGAGTACAATGAGCAGTTCTTC. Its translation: CASSPASGEYNEQFF.

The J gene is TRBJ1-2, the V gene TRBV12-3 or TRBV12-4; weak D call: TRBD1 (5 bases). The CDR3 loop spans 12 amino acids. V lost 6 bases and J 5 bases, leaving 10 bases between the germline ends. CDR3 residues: CASSLDRYGYTF. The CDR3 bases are TGTGCCAGCAGCCTAGACAGATATGGCTACACCTTC.

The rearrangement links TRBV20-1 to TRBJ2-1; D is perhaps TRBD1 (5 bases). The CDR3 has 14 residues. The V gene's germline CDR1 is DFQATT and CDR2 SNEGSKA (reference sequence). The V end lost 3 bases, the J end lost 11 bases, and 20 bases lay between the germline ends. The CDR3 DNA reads TGCAGTGCTAGCCTGGGTATAGGGGATAGTAAGCAGTTCTTC. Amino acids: CSASLGIGDSKQFF.